The T cell receptor beta chain under discussion was sequenced for a study of cytomegalovirus exposure and HLA in healthy donors. Researchers ran the PCR with 60 Vbeta and 13 Jbeta primers. Method: immunoSEQ multiplex PCR; TCRdb's copy keeps in-frame clones and lacks some. In the table there are some 190,000 clones, 78% of which are singletons. CDR3 length: 14 residues. J lost 8 bases, V lost 4 bases, and 4 bases had no gene match. CDR1 SGHNT and CDR2 YYREEE come from the germline V gene (reference sequence). The sequenced sample consisted of PBMCs. This chain uses TRBV5-4 with TRBJ2-1; TRBD2 agrees at 12 bases. The source of this sequence is a female donor in good health and CMV-seronegative. The CDR3 DNA follows: TGTGCCAGCAGCGACCCTAGCGGGAGGGATGAGCAGTTCTTC. This codes for CASSDPSGRDEQFF.